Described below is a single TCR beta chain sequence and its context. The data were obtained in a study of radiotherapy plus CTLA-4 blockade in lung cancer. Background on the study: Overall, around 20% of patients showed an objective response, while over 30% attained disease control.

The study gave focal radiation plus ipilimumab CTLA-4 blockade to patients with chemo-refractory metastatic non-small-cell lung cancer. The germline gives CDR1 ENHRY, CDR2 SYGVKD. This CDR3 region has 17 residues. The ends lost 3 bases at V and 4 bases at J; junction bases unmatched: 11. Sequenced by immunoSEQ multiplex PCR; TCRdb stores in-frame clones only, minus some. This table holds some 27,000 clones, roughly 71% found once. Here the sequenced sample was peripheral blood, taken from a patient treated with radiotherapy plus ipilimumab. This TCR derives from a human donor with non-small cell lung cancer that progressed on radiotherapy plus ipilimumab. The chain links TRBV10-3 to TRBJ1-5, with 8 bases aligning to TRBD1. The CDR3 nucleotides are TGTGCCATCAGTGATCACGCCGGGACAGGAGAAAATCAGCCCCAGCATTTT. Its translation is CAISDHAGTGENQPQHF.